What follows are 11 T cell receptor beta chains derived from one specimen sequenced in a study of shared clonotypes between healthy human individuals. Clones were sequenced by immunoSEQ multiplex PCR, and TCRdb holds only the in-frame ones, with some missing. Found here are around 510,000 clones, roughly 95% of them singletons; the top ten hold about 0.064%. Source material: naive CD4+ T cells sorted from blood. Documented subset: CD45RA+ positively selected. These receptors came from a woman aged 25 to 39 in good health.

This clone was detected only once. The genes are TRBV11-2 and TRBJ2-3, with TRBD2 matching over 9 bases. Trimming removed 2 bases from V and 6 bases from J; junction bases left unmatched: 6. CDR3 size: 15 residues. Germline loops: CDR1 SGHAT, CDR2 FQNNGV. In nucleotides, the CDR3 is TGTGCCAGCAGCTTATCTAGCGGGGCCCTGGATACGCAGTATTTT. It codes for CASSLSSGALDTQYF. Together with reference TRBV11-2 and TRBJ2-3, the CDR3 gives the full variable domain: EAGVAQSPRYKIIEKRQSVAFWCNPISGHATLYWYQQILGQGPKLLIQFQNNGVVDDSQLPKDRFSAERLKGVDSTLKIQPAKLEDSAVYLCASSLSSGALDTQYFGPGTRLTVL.

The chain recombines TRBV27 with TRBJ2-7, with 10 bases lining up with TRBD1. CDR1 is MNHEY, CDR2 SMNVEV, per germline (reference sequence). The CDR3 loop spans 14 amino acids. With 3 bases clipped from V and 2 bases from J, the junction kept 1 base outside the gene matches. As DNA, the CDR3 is TGTGCCAGCAGTTTGGACAGGGGGACCTACGAGCAGTACTTC. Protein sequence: CASSLDRGTYEQYF.

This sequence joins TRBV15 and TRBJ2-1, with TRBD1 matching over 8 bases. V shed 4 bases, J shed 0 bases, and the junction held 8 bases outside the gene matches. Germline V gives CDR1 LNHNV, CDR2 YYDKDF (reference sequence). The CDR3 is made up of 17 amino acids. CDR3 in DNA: TGTGCCACCAGCACCCTCCAGGGGACAGGCTCCTACAATGAGCAGTTCTTC. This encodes CATSTLQGTGSYNEQFF.

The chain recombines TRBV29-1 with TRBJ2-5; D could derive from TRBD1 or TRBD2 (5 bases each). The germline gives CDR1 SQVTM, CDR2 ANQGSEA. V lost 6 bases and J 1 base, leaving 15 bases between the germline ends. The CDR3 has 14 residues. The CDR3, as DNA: TGCAGCGTGCAGCTCGGGGCTACCCAAGAGACCCAGTACTTC. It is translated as CSVQLGATQETQYF.

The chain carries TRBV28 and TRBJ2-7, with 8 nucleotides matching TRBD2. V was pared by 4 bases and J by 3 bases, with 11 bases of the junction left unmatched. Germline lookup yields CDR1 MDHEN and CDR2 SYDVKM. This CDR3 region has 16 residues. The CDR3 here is CASSYPGGARSYEQYF. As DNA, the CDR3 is TGTGCCAGCAGTTACCCGGGGGGGGCCAGGAGCTACGAGCAGTACTTC.

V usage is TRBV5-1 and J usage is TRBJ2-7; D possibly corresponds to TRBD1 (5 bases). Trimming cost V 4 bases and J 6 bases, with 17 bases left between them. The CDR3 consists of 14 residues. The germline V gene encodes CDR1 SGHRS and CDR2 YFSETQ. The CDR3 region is CASSLARGSAEQYF. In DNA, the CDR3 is TGCGCCAGCAGCCTTGCAAGGGGTTCCGCCGAGCAGTACTTC.

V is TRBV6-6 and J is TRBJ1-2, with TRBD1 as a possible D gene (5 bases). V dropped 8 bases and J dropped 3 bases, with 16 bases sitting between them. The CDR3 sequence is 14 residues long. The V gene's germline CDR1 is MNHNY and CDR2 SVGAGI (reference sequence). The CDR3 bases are TGTGCCAGCTCTCCGCGGGGCAATCACTATGGCTACACCTTC. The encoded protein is CASSPRGNHYGYTF.

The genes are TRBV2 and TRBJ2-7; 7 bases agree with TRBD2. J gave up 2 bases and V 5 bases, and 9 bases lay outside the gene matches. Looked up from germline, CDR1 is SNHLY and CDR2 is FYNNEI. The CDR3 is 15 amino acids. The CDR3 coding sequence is TGTGCCAGCAGTCCCCCAAAGCGGGACCCCTACGAGCAGTACTTC. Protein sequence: CASSPPKRDPYEQYF.

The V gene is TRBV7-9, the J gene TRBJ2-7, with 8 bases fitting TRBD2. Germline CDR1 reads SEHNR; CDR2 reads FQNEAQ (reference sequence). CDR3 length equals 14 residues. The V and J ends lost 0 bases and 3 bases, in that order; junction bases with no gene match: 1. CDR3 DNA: TGTGCCAGCAGCTTAGCTAGCGGGATCTACGAGCAGTACTTC. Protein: CASSLASGIYEQYF.

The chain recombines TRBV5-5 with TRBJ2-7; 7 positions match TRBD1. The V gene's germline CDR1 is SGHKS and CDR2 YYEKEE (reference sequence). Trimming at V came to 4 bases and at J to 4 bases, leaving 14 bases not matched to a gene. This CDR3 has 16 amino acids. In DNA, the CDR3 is TGTGCCAGCAGCCAAGAGGGACAGCCAACGACATACGAGCAGTACTTC. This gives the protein CASSQEGQPTTYEQYF.

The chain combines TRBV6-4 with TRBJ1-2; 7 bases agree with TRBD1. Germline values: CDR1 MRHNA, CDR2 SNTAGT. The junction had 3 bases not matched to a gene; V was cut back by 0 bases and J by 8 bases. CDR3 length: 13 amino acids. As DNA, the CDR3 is TGTGCCAGCAGTGACTCGACAGGGTTCGGCTACACCTTC. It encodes CASSDSTGFGYTF.